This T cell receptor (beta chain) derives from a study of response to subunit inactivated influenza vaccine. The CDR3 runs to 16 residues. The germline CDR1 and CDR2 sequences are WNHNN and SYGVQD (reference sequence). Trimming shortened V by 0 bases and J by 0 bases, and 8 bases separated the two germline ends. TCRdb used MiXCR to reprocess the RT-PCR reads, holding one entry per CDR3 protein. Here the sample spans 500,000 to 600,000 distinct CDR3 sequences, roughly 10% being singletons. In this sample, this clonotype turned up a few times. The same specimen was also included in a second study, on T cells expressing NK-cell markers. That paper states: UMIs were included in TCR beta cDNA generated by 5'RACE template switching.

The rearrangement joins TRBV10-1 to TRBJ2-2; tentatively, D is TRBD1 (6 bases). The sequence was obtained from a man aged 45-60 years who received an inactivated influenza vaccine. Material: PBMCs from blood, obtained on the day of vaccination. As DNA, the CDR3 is TGCGCCAGCAGTGAGTCTAGGGGGTCGAACACCGGGGAGCTGTTTTTT. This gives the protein CASSESRGSNTGELFF.